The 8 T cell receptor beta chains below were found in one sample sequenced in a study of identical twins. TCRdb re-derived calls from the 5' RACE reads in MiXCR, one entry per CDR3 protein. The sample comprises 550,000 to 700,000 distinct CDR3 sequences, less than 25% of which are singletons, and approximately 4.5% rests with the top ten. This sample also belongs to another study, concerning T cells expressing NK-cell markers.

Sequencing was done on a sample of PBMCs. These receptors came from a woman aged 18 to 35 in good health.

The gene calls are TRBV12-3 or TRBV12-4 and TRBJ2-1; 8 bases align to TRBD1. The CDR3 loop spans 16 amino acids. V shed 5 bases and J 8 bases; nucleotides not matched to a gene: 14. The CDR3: CASSRQGPPAYDEQFF. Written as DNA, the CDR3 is TGTGCCAGCAGTAGACAGGGGCCACCGGCCTATGATGAGCAGTTCTTC.

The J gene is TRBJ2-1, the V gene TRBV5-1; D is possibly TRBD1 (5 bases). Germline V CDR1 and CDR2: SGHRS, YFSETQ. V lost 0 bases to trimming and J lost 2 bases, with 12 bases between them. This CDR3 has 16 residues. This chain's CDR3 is CASSLVGRATYNEQFF. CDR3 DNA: TGCGCCAGCAGCTTGGTAGGCAGGGCAACCTACAATGAGCAGTTCTTC.

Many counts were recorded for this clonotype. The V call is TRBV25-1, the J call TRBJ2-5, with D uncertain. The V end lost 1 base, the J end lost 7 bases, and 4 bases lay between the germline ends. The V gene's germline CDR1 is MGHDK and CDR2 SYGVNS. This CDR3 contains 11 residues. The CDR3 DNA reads TGTGCCAGCAGTGAATTAGGGACCCAGTACTTC. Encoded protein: CASSELGTQYF.

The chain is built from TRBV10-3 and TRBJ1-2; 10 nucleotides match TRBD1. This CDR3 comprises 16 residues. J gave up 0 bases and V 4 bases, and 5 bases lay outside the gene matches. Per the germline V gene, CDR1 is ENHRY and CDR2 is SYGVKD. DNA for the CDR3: TGTGCCATCAGTGCTCAAGGACAGGGGGCTAACTATGGCTACACCTTC. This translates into CAISAQGQGANYGYTF.

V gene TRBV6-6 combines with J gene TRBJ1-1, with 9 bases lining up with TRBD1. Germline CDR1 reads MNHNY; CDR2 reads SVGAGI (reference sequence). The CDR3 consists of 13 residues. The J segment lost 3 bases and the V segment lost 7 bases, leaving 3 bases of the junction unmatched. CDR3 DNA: TGTGCCAGCACAACAGGGGGCCACACTGAAGCTTTCTTT. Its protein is CASTTGGHTEAFF.

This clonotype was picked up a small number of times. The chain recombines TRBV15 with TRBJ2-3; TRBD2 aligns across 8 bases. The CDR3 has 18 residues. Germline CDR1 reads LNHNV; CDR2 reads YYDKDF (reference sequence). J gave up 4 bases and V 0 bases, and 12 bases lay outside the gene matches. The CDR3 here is CATSRDSWRGEVADTQYF. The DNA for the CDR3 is TGTGCCACCAGCAGAGATTCGTGGCGGGGGGAGGTAGCAGATACGCAGTATTTT. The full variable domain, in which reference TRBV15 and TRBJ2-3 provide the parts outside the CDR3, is DAMVIQNPRYQVTQFGKPVTLSCSQTLNHNVMYWYQQKSSQAPKLLFHYYDKDFNNEADTPDNFQSRRPNTSFCFLDIRSPGLGDTAMYLCATSRDSWRGEVADTQYFGPGTRLTVL.

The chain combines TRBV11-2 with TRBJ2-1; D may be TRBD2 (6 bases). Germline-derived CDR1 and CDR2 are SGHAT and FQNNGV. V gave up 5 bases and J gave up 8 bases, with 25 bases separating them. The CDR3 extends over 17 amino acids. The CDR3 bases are TGTGCCAGCAGCGGGGGGAACCGCGGCTTTATGCTGGATGAGCAGTTCTTC. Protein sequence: CASSGGNRGFMLDEQFF.

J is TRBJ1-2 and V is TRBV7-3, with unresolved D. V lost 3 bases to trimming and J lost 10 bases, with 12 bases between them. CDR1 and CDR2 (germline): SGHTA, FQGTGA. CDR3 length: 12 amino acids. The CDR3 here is CASSFDRSNYTF. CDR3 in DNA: TGTGCCAGCAGCTTTGACCGGTCCAACTACACCTTC.